Listed below are T cell receptor beta chains from one sample, sequenced in a study of identical twins. TCRdb ran MiXCR on the 5' RACE reads and lists one entry per CDR3 protein. The table has around 480,000 distinct CDR3 sequences, 14% seen once; the top ten hold approximately 0.52%. The same sample was also used in a study of yellow fever vaccine responses in identical twins.

Sequencing used CD4+ T cells sorted from blood. The receptors derive from a woman aged 18-30 years in good health. Both conserved end residues are part of each CDR3. The size of a clone is reported for some rows only, either as once, few or many, or as a class for expanded clones.

TRBJ2-6 | once | TRBV19 | CASSIRTGLSGANVLTF
TRBJ2-7 | once | TRBV3-1 | CASTQEKLRLESYEQYF
TRBJ2-2 | . | TRBV28 | CASSRTGVGTGELFF
TRBJ2-7 | few | TRBV3-1 | CASSQVRGTHEQYF
TRBJ2-7 | few | TRBV28 | CASSLLALTSLQRGAYEQYF
TRBJ1-2 | few | TRBV7-9 | CASSLRDRDPKGGYTF
TRBJ2-5 | few | TRBV2 | CASKELQETQYF
TRBJ2-1 | few | TRBV2 | CASSESYYDEQFF
TRBJ1-1 | . | TRBV29-1 | CSVDRGQKIMNTEAFF
TRBJ2-6 | few | TRBV20-1 | CSAYLSGANVLTF
TRBJ2-7 | . | TRBV6-5 | CASSYPEPGLGYEQYF
TRBJ2-7 | many | TRBV12-3/TRBV12-4 | CASSLSGKISYEQYF
TRBJ2-5 | many | TRBV20-1 | CSAHFVWGGETQYF
TRBJ2-4 | . | TRBV7-9 | CASSFESIRNIQYF
TRBJ2-2 | . | TRBV5-6 | CASSFGKTGGISGELFF
TRBJ2-1 | many | TRBV5-1 | CASSLGWGEANEQFF
TRBJ2-2 | . | TRBV7-7 | CASSSGQRNTGELFF
TRBJ2-5 | . | TRBV3-1 | CASSQDARVETQYF
TRBJ2-3 | . | TRBV30 | CAWRRAADTQYF
TRBJ2-7 | . | TRBV2 | CASSESAGQVRF
TRBJ2-1 | . | TRBV18 | CASSPKTSGSSYNEQFF
TRBJ2-3 | many | TRBV10-3 | CAISESTGGDTQYF
TRBJ1-5 | . | TRBV2 | CASSETGIRQPQHF
TRBJ2-5 | few | TRBV7-9 | CASSLWQTQETQYF
TRBJ2-1 | few | TRBV28 | CASSFTRTGGGDEQFF
TRBJ2-3 | few | TRBV3-1 | CASSQDTSTDTQYF
TRBJ1-4 | few | TRBV20-1 | CSARYAIEEKLFF
TRBJ1-3 | . | TRBV7-2 | CASSPRAAISGNTIYF
TRBJ2-7 | . | TRBV4-2 | CASSQDLGVGYEQYF
TRBJ1-2 | . | TRBV6-4 | CASSPGGRGHGYTF
TRBJ1-5 | few | TRBV14 | CASSRTVNQPQHF
TRBJ2-7 | . | TRBV6-2/TRBV6-3 | CASRGWSSYEQYF
TRBJ2-7 | . | TRBV10-3 | CAITAGLAGVSYEQYF
TRBJ2-7 | many | TRBV15 | CATSREGYEQYF
TRBJ2-2 | . | TRBV27 | CASSPIYGVAGELFF
TRBJ2-5 | few | TRBV6-1 | CASTEPVVETQYF
TRBJ2-1 | . | TRBV7-6 | CASSLERGRAIEQFF
TRBJ2-1 | . | TRBV24-1 | CATSDFLGTGDEQFF
TRBJ2-7 | . | TRBV28 | CASSRGGTGFHEQYF
TRBJ2-4 | . | TRBV7-3 | CASSQPEIWFQYF